This entry lists 25 T cell receptor beta chains sequenced from one sample in a study of healthy donors' naive CD4 and CD8 T cells. A linear amplification protocol produced the TCR libraries from approximately 460 ng of total RNA. From the reads, TCRdb called clonotypes with MiXCR, one entry per CDR3 protein. The sample includes 150,000 to 200,000 distinct CDR3 sequences, around 70% seen only once; the top ten take less than 2.5%. The source material was naive CD4+ and CD8+ T cells sorted from blood, pooled from several donors. The receptors come from a pool of human donors in good health; the sample pools cells from several healthy donors.

J is TRBJ1-2 and V is TRBV25-1; a weak D match, TRBD1 (6 bases). V was clipped by 8 bases and J by 2 bases, with 9 bases between them. The CDR3 contains 12 residues. Germline-derived CDR1 and CDR2 are MGHDK and SYGVNS. The CDR3 nucleotides read TGTGCCAGCCCCGGACAGAACTATGGCTACACCTTC. Translation gives CASPGQNYGYTF.

This rearrangement joins TRBV4-3 to TRBJ2-1, with 10 bases identical to TRBD1. J lost 4 bases, V lost 1 base, and 7 bases had no gene match. From germline, CDR1 is LGHNA and CDR2 YSLEER. The CDR3 is 17 residues long. CDR3 sequence (DNA): TGCGCCAGCAGCCAAGGAGCCCGGGACAGGGGTTACAATGAGCAGTTCTTC. Encoded protein: CASSQGARDRGYNEQFF.

This chain joins TRBV13 and TRBJ1-2, with a weak D call TRBD1 (5 bases). V dropped 3 bases and J dropped 4 bases, with 15 bases sitting between them. The CDR3 has 15 residues. Germline loops: CDR1 PRHDT, CDR2 FYEKMQ (reference sequence). The CDR3 sequence: CASSFLGGGFYGYTF. CDR3 nucleotide sequence: TGTGCCAGCAGCTTCCTCGGGGGTGGTTTCTATGGCTACACCTTC.

The gene calls are TRBV6-5 and TRBJ1-1; TRBD1 is a possible D gene (6 bases). The CDR3 is 13 amino acids. Trimming took off 5 bases at V and 5 bases at J, with 12 bases between the two ends. Germline-derived CDR1 and CDR2 are MNHEY and SVGAGI. The CDR3 loop reads CASSKQGRTEAFF. The CDR3 bases are TGTGCCAGCAGTAAACAGGGTAGGACTGAAGCTTTCTTT.

This clonotype came up once. The J gene is TRBJ2-7, the V gene TRBV29-1, with 7 bases matching TRBD2. Germline V gene lookup returns CDR1 SQVTM and CDR2 ANQGSEA. CDR3 length equals 13 residues. J gave up 3 bases and V 6 bases, and 8 bases lay outside the gene matches. CDR3 region: CSVPGRQHYEQYF. The CDR3, as DNA: TGCAGCGTCCCCGGGAGGCAACACTACGAGCAGTACTTC.

The chain links TRBV14 to TRBJ2-7, with D perhaps TRBD2 (6 bases). The length of the CDR3 is 14 residues. V dropped 3 bases and J dropped 0 bases, with 9 bases sitting between them. In germline, CDR1 is SGHDN, CDR2 FVKESK. CDR3: CASSHRGSSYEQYF. CDR3 bases: TGTGCCAGCAGCCACCGGGGGAGCTCCTACGAGCAGTACTTC.

V gene TRBV5-4 combines with J gene TRBJ2-1; TRBD1 matches at 8 bases. The CDR3 has 17 residues. The V gene end was trimmed by 4 bases and the J gene end by 9 bases; junction bases not matched to a gene: 18. CDR1 SGHNT and CDR2 YYREEE come from the germline V gene (reference sequence). CDR3 loop: CASSVSGQGALDTEQFF. DNA of the CDR3: TGTGCCAGCAGCGTTAGCGGACAGGGCGCATTGGACACTGAGCAGTTCTTC.

This clonotype was recorded once. The chain joins TRBV6-5 to TRBJ2-3, with TRBD2 matching over 8 bases. The CDR3 extends over 16 amino acids. CDR1 is MNHEY and CDR2 is SVGAGI in the germline V gene. V gave up 0 bases and J gave up 5 bases; unmatched junction bases: 7. The CDR3 reads CASSYSRIAGKDTQYF. The CDR3 coding sequence is TGTGCCAGCAGTTACTCGAGAATAGCGGGAAAAGATACGCAGTATTTT.

This clonotype was seen a handful of times. This chain links TRBV15 with TRBJ1-1; TRBD1 matches at 7 bases. V gave up 3 bases and J gave up 4 bases; unmatched junction bases: 5. Germline CDR1 is LNHNV and CDR2 is YYDKDF (reference sequence). The CDR3 loop spans 14 amino acids. This CDR3 is CATSRRGRGTEAFF. CDR3 DNA sequence: TGTGCCACCAGCAGGAGGGGGCGCGGCACTGAAGCTTTCTTT.

The gene calls are TRBV6-2 or TRBV6-3 and TRBJ2-5; a weak D match, TRBD1 (5 bases). The CDR3 length is 12 residues. V was pared by 6 bases and J by 3 bases, with 8 bases between. Germline V lookup: CDR1 MNHEY, CDR2 SVGEGT. The CDR3, as DNA: TGTGCCAGCAGCTCGACAGAAGAGACCCAGTACTTC. It translates to CASSSTEETQYF.

The J gene is TRBJ1-2, the V gene TRBV29-1; D gene ambiguous. V lost 2 bases to trimming and J lost 7 bases, with 14 bases between them. The CDR3 spans 13 residues. Germline lookup yields CDR1 SQVTM and CDR2 ANQGSEA. CDR3 sequence (DNA): TGCAGCGTTGAACCCTCGCTTGGGGTTGGCTACACCTTC. Residues: CSVEPSLGVGYTF.

This chain connects TRBV29-1 to TRBJ2-3; D may be TRBD1 (6 bases). Germline V gives CDR1 SQVTM, CDR2 ANQGSEA. This CDR3 has 15 residues. The germline V and J ends were trimmed by 4 bases and 2 bases, with 16 bases remaining between them. CDR3 nucleotides: TGCAGCGTTGTCAATCGTCGGGACATCACAGATACGCAGTATTTT. Protein product: CSVVNRRDITDTQYF.

The J gene is TRBJ2-7, the V gene TRBV6-2 or TRBV6-3, with D possibly called TRBD1 or TRBD2 (6 bases each). CDR1 MNHEY and CDR2 SVGEGT come from the germline V gene. V was clipped by 5 bases and J by 0 bases, with 17 bases between them. The CDR3 sequence is 16 residues long. The chain's CDR3 is CASSLRGPSSSYEQYF. The CDR3 region has the DNA TGTGCCAGCAGTCTCCGGGGGCCCTCCAGCTCCTACGAGCAGTACTTC.

This clonotype has only a few counts. The J gene is TRBJ1-2, the V gene TRBV29-1; tentatively, D is TRBD1 (6 bases). V lost 6 bases, J lost 6 bases, and 14 bases lay in between. Germline V lookup: CDR1 SQVTM, CDR2 ANQGSEA. The length of the CDR3 is 12 residues. In DNA form, the CDR3 reads TGCAGCGTGCTACAGGGACCGCATGGCTACACCTTC. It is translated as CSVLQGPHGYTF.

This clonotype was detected a few times. This chain links TRBV27 with TRBJ2-1; D call uncertain. This CDR3 has 12 amino acids. The germline V gene encodes CDR1 MNHEY and CDR2 SMNVEV (reference sequence). Trimming cost V 6 bases and J 10 bases, with 13 bases left between them. CDR3 in amino acids: CASRHTSSEQFF. The CDR3 DNA reads TGTGCCAGCAGACACACCAGCTCCGAGCAGTTCTTC.

The V call is TRBV11-2, the J call TRBJ2-3, with 12 bases aligning to TRBD2. The germline V gene has CDR1 SGHAT and CDR2 FQNNGV. The CDR3 sequence is 20 residues long. Losses at the gene ends were 5 bases for V and 3 bases for J; bases not matched to a gene: 18. CDR3 in DNA: TGTGCCAGCAGCCTCGTACCGACGGCGACTAGCGGGAGAGGTACAGATACGCAGTATTTT. Residues: CASSLVPTATSGRGTDTQYF.

This clonotype was counted only a few times. The rearrangement links TRBV30 to TRBJ1-5; D possibly corresponds to TRBD1 (5 bases). V was shortened by 4 bases and J by 6 bases, with 13 bases between the two germline ends. Germline lookup yields CDR1 GTSNPN and CDR2 SVGIG (reference sequence). The CDR3 has 13 amino acids. The CDR3 is CAWTGDGGQPQHF. The DNA for the CDR3 is TGTGCCTGGACTGGGGACGGCGGTCAGCCCCAGCATTTT.

This chain joins TRBV5-4 and TRBJ2-1; TRBD1 matches 8 bases. Germline-derived CDR1 and CDR2 are SGHNT and YYREEE (reference sequence). Unmatched junction bases numbered 8, after V lost 6 bases and J lost 0 bases. This CDR3 region has 16 residues. The CDR3 sequence: CASTMGQVSSYNEQFF. As DNA, the CDR3 is TGTGCCAGCACCATGGGACAGGTCAGCTCCTACAATGAGCAGTTCTTC.

The rearrangement joins TRBV7-8 to TRBJ2-3, with 14 nucleotides matching TRBD2. The germline gives CDR1 SGHVS, CDR2 FQNEAQ. V trimming: 1 base; J trimming: 6 bases; junction bases outside the gene matches: 15. The CDR3 totals 20 residues. CDR3 amino acids: CASSLGEGLAGATPRDTQYF. CDR3 coding DNA: TGTGCCAGCAGCTTAGGCGAGGGACTAGCGGGGGCCACCCCAAGGGATACGCAGTATTTT.

CDR3 in DNA: TGTGCCCGGGACCACCACCACAATGAGCAGTTCTTC. This translates into CARDHHHNEQFF. V is TRBV6-5 and J is TRBJ2-1; D could derive from TRBD1 or TRBD2 (5 bases each). There are 12 residues in the CDR3. The V end was cut by 11 bases, the J end by 5 bases, with 13 bases between. The germline V gene has CDR1 MNHEY and CDR2 SVGAGI.

The rearrangement joins TRBV29-1 to TRBJ2-7, with D possibly TRBD2 on 6 matching bases. V was cut by 0 bases and J by 3 bases, with 9 bases left in between. The CDR3 extends over 13 amino acids. Germline CDR1 and CDR2: SQVTM and ANQGSEA. The CDR3 DNA is TGCAGCGTTGAAGAGGGAGGCGTCTACGAGCAGTACTTC. This gives the protein CSVEEGGVYEQYF.

This chain uses TRBV6-6 with TRBJ2-1; possible D gene TRBD2, 6 bases. Germline assignment: CDR1 MNHNY and CDR2 SVGAGI (reference sequence). The germline V and J ends were trimmed by 2 bases and 10 bases, with 9 bases remaining between them. This CDR3 region has 12 residues. The CDR3 loop is CASSYSGREQFF. The CDR3 DNA reads TGTGCCAGCAGTTACAGTGGGAGGGAGCAGTTCTTC.

CDR3 bases: TGTGCCAGTAGTCCTCTTGAAGGGTCACCCCTCCACTTT. Residues: CASSPLEGSPLHF. The chain links TRBV19 to TRBJ1-6, with D uncertain. Per the germline V gene, CDR1 is LNHDA and CDR2 is SQIVND (reference sequence). The CDR3 sequence is 13 residues long. Trimming shortened V by 5 bases and J by 10 bases, and 12 bases separated the two germline ends.

As DNA, the CDR3 is TGTGCCAGCAGTTGGTCCCACGGGAGGCCCACCTACGAGCAGTACTTC. Its translation: CASSWSHGRPTYEQYF. The gene calls are TRBV6-5 and TRBJ2-7; 7 positions match TRBD2. V trimming: 4 bases; J trimming: 2 bases; junction bases outside the gene matches: 11. CDR1 MNHEY and CDR2 SVGAGI come from the germline V gene. CDR3 length: 16 amino acids.

The chain carries TRBV6-6 and TRBJ2-1; maybe TRBD1 (5 bases). Trimming removed 8 bases at V and 4 bases at J, with 9 bases between. CDR1 MNHNY and CDR2 SVGAGI come from the germline V gene (reference sequence). CDR3 length: 12 amino acids. In nucleotides, the CDR3 is TGTGCCAGCGGTAGACAGTACAATGAGCAGTTCTTC. Protein sequence: CASGRQYNEQFF.